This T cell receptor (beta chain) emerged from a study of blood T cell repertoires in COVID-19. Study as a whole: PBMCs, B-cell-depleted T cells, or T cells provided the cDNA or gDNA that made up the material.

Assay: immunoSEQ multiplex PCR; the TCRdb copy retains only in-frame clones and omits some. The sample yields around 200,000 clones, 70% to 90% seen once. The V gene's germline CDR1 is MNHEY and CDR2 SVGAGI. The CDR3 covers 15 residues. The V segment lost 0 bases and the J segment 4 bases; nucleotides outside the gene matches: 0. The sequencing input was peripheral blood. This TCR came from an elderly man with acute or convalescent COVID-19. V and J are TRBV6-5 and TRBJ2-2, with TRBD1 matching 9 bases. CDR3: CASSYSTGGTGELFF. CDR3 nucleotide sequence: TGTGCCAGCAGTTACTCGACAGGGGGCACCGGGGAGCTGTTTTTT.